What follows are 20 T cell receptor beta chains derived from one specimen sequenced in a study of control samples from healthy donors and cancer patients. Measured with immunoSEQ multiplex PCR; TCRdb has only the in-frame clones, and not every one. This sample carries around 90,000 clones, roughly 84% of them seen once, and the ten largest clones take around 2.1%. Input material: blood. These receptors originate from a woman between 35 and 50 years old in good health.

The CDR3 loop is CASQSNTEAFF. In DNA, the CDR3 is TGTGCCAGTCAGTCGAACACTGAAGCTTTCTTT. This sequence joins TRBV6-5 and TRBJ1-1; D gene unclear. This CDR3 is 11 amino acids long. Germline assignment: CDR1 MNHEY and CDR2 SVGAGI. Trimming cost V 9 bases and J 1 base, with 6 bases left between them.

This clone has just a few counts. The chain is built from TRBV5-6 and TRBJ1-1; D gene ambiguous. The germline V gene has CDR1 SGHDT and CDR2 YYEEEE. V lost 2 bases, J lost 11 bases, and 16 bases lay in between. CDR3 length: 13 amino acids. This chain's CDR3 is CASSFRTDLRAFF. The CDR3 DNA sequence: TGTGCCAGCAGCTTTCGGACGGACTTGAGGGCTTTCTTT.

V gene TRBV25-1 combines with J gene TRBJ2-1; 7 bases align to TRBD1. The germline gives CDR1 MGHDK, CDR2 SYGVNS. Trimming removed 3 bases from V and 5 bases from J; junction bases left unmatched: 13. The CDR3 loop spans 17 amino acids. Written as DNA, the CDR3 is TGTGCCAGCAGTGATCACACCGGGACAGCGACCCACAATGAGCAGTTCTTC. Translation: CASSDHTGTATHNEQFF.

This chain links TRBV7-2 with TRBJ1-2; D perhaps matches TRBD1 (5 bases). Deletions cut 0 bases from V and 4 bases from J, with 12 bases between. Germline V CDR1 and CDR2: SGHTA, FQGNSA. This CDR3 is 15 amino acids long. CDR3 loop: CASSLASGGAYGYTF. The CDR3 DNA is TGTGCCAGCAGCTTAGCGTCGGGGGGAGCCTATGGCTACACCTTC.

This clone occurred once. The chain has TRBV21-1 and TRBJ2-3; the table gives TRBD2 as D, unverified against the DNA. TRBV21-1 is assigned pseudogene status. CDR3 length equals 14 residues. The CDR3 bases are TGTGCCAGCAGCGATCTCCTAGGCACAGATACGCAGTATTTT. This gives the protein CASSDLLGTDTQYF.

This chain uses TRBV19 with TRBJ1-3; D is uncertain. Germline V gene data show CDR1 as LNHDA and CDR2 as SQIVND (reference sequence). The V end was cut by 4 bases, the J end by 2 bases, with 12 bases between. This CDR3 contains 15 residues. CDR3 in amino acids: CASSTAPGPGNTIYF. CDR3 DNA: TGTGCCAGTAGTACCGCCCCGGGTCCTGGAAACACCATATATTTT.

The chain combines TRBV5-1 with TRBJ2-1; D gene ambiguous. The germline V gene encodes CDR1 SGHRS and CDR2 YFSETQ. V lost 0 bases and J 7 bases, leaving 11 bases between the germline ends. This CDR3 is built from 14 residues. CDR3 sequence: CASSLASEENEQFF. The CDR3 DNA reads TGCGCCAGCAGCTTGGCCTCAGAGGAAAATGAGCAGTTCTTC.

The rearrangement joins TRBV30 to TRBJ1-1; D may be TRBD1 (6 bases). There are 16 residues in the CDR3. Between the trimmed V and J ends, which lost 4 bases and 1 base, there was a span of 19 bases. Germline values: CDR1 GTSNPN, CDR2 SVGIG (reference sequence). The CDR3 bases are TGTGCCTGGACAAGGGGGAAAATCCCACGGAACACTGAAGCTTTCTTT. It specifies CAWTRGKIPRNTEAFF.

This clone was recorded once. The rearrangement uses TRBV12-3 or TRBV12-4 and TRBJ2-7; possibly TRBD1 for D (6 bases). The CDR3 length is 13 residues. Trimming removed 4 bases at V and 3 bases at J, with 10 bases between. The DNA for the CDR3 is TGTGCCAGCAGTTACCAACAGGGCTACGAGCAGTACTTC. Translation: CASSYQQGYEQYF.

The chain recombines TRBV6-2 or TRBV6-3 with TRBJ1-5, with D perhaps TRBD1 (5 bases). The length of the CDR3 is 18 residues. The germline V gene has CDR1 MNHEY and CDR2 SVGEGT. Trimming took off 6 bases at V and 0 bases at J, with 21 bases between the two ends. The CDR3 DNA sequence: TGTGCCAGCAGCCACTCCCTCGCAGGGAAGTATAGCAATCAGCCCCAGCATTTT. Amino acids: CASSHSLAGKYSNQPQHF.

This chain joins TRBV5-3 and TRBJ2-5; perhaps TRBD2 as D (6 bases). TRBV5-3 falls under the ORF class, with uncertain function. The CDR3 is 14 residues long. The V end was cut by 4 bases, the J end by 5 bases, with 15 bases between. CDR3 sequence reads: CARSGRCGRETQYF. In DNA form, the CDR3 reads TGTGCCAGAAGCGGCCGGTGTGGGAGGGAGACCCAGTACTTC.

The chain carries TRBV9 and TRBJ2-5; 7 bases map to TRBD1. The CDR3 length is 14 residues. With 3 bases clipped from V and 2 bases from J, the junction kept 4 bases outside the gene matches. Per germline, CDR1 SGDLS and CDR2 YYNGEE. The CDR3 sequence: CASSALTGQETQYF. The CDR3 DNA reads as TGTGCCAGCAGCGCATTGACAGGGCAAGAGACCCAGTACTTC.

The rearrangement uses TRBV4-1 and TRBJ2-1; D is undetermined. This CDR3 spans 15 amino acids. The germline V gene has CDR1 MGHRA and CDR2 YSYEKL. Trimming stripped 4 bases from V and 9 bases from J, with 19 bases between. The CDR3 DNA sequence: TGCGCCAGCAGCCCCATTTTTACAGAGGTAGGTGAGCAGTTCTTC. Protein sequence: CASSPIFTEVGEQFF.

The chain combines TRBV11-3 with TRBJ2-5, with 8 bases that match TRBD2. CDR3 length: 17 amino acids. The ends lost 5 bases at V and 2 bases at J; junction bases unmatched: 13. The germline gives CDR1 SGHNT, CDR2 YENEEA. The CDR3 protein is CASSPPSGRGVQETQYF. The DNA of the CDR3 is TGTGCCAGCAGCCCCCCGTCGGGGCGGGGGGTTCAAGAGACCCAGTACTTC.

The V call is TRBV21-1, the J call TRBJ1-2. TRBV21-1 is a pseudogene. The length of the CDR3 is 18 residues. CDR3 nucleotides: TGTGCCAGCGCTAGGGAGGCGGAATCCCTCTTACCCTCCTATGGCTACACCTTC. Translation gives CASAREAESLLPSYGYTF.

The gene calls are TRBV7-2 and TRBJ1-5, with D unclear. Trimming took 8 bases from V and 3 from J, leaving 11 bases between them. Germline assignment: CDR1 SGHTA and CDR2 FQGNSA. The CDR3 contains 13 residues. The CDR3 spells CASGLHSNQPQHF. The CDR3 nucleotides read TGTGCCAGCGGACTTCATTCCAATCAGCCCCAGCATTTT. Using reference TRBV7-2 and TRBJ1-5 for the parts outside the CDR3, the full variable domain is GAGVSQSPSNKVTEKGKDVELRCDPISGHTALYWYRQSLGQGLEFLIYFQGNSAPDKSGLPSDRFSAERTGGSVSTLTIQRTQQEDSAVYLCASGLHSNQPQHFGDGTRLSIL.

The chain has TRBV5-4 and TRBJ2-3; 8 nucleotides agree with TRBD2. With 1 base clipped from V and 3 bases from J, the junction kept 7 bases outside the gene matches. This CDR3 is built from 16 residues. Looked up from germline, CDR1 is SGHNT and CDR2 is YYREEE (reference sequence). The CDR3 DNA is TGTGCCAGCAGCTTGAAAAGGGGACTAGTGACAGATACGCAGTATTTT. Encoded protein: CASSLKRGLVTDTQYF. Together with reference TRBV5-4 and TRBJ2-3, the CDR3 gives the full variable domain: ETGVTQSPTHLIKTRGQQVTLRCSSQSGHNTVSWYQQALGQGPQFIFQYYREEENGRGNFPPRFSGLQFPNYSSELNVNALELDDSALYLCASSLKRGLVTDTQYFGPGTRLTVL.

The chain uses TRBV25-1 and TRBJ2-7; 7 nucleotides align to TRBD2. The junction had 15 bases not matched to a gene; V was cut back by 1 base and J by 6 bases. The CDR3 has 17 amino acids. Germline lookup yields CDR1 MGHDK and CDR2 SYGVNS. The DNA for the CDR3 is TGTGCCAGCAGTGAATTAGGAGGCCAGCGGGGAGAGGGCGAGCAGTACTTC. Translated, it gives CASSELGGQRGEGEQYF.

Comments on this clone: The sample contains more than one DNA sequence encoding this CDR3. The J gene is TRBJ2-1, the V gene TRBV5-1; 7 bases are a match to TRBD1. Germline V lookup: CDR1 SGHRS, CDR2 YFSETQ. V shed 0 bases and J 3 bases; nucleotides not matched to a gene: 0. CDR3 length: 14 residues. CDR3 residues: CASSLGQGYNEQFF. The CDR3 DNA reads TGCGCCAGCAGCTTGGGACAGGGCTACAATGAGCAGTTCTTC.

The chain joins TRBV30 to TRBJ2-1; possible D gene TRBD2, 5 bases. The CDR3 covers 15 residues. Trimming removed 3 bases from V and 4 bases from J, with 16 bases in between. Per germline, CDR1 GTSNPN and CDR2 SVGIG (reference sequence). CDR3 sequence (DNA): TGTGCCTGGAGAAAGGACTCCAACTTTTACAATGAGCAGTTCTTC. It yields the protein CAWRKDSNFYNEQFF.